The 32 T cell receptor beta chains below come from one sample, sequenced in a study of identical twins. MiXCR, applied by TCRdb to the 5' RACE reads, yields one record per CDR3 protein. The table lists fewer than 500,000 distinct CDR3 sequences, roughly an eighth of them singletons. The same data also contributed to another study, on yellow fever vaccine responses in identical twins.

Material: CD4+ T cells sorted from blood. These TCRs come from a woman under 30 in good health.

This clonotype turned up a few times. This chain uses TRBV4-1 with TRBJ2-5; weak D call: TRBD1 (9 bases). The CDR3 is made up of 15 amino acids. V lost 6 bases and J lost 2, with 16 bases in between. Germline CDR1 reads MGHRA; CDR2 reads YSYEKL. The CDR3 bases are TGCGCCAGCAGTCTTAGCGGGACAGGGCAAGAGACCCAGTACTTC. Amino acids: CASSLSGTGQETQYF.

The CDR3 here is CASSIRDRGRNEQFF. Written as DNA, the CDR3 is TGTGCCAGCAGTATCCGGGACAGGGGTAGGAATGAGCAGTTCTTC. The rearrangement links TRBV12-3 or TRBV12-4 to TRBJ2-1; 10 positions match TRBD1. With V trimmed by 5 bases and J by 7 bases, 8 bases remained unmatched. CDR3 length equals 15 residues.

V gene TRBV6-5 combines with J gene TRBJ2-7; D is perhaps TRBD1 or TRBD2 (5 bases each). The V end was cut by 2 bases, the J end by 5 bases, with 13 bases between. The CDR3 consists of 14 residues. Germline loops: CDR1 MNHEY, CDR2 SVGAGI. CDR3 loop: CASSYRGPEDEQYF. The CDR3 DNA reads TGTGCCAGCAGTTACCGGGGACCAGAGGACGAGCAGTACTTC.

The V call is TRBV12-3 or TRBV12-4, the J call TRBJ2-5, with 10 positions matching TRBD1. V dropped 6 bases and J dropped 5; count of bases not matched to a gene: 9. The CDR3 is 15 residues long. For the CDR3, the DNA is TGTGCCAGCAGCTCTGGGACAGGGGTGGAGGAGACCCAGTACTTC. As protein: CASSSGTGVEETQYF.

This clonotype was observed a few times. The V and J genes are TRBV9 and TRBJ2-5; no clear D gene. Germline loops: CDR1 SGDLS, CDR2 YYNGEE. The CDR3 length is 15 residues. V was clipped by 5 bases and J by 1 base, with 15 bases between them. CDR3 sequence: CASSPAAGPQETQYF. CDR3 DNA: TGTGCCAGCAGTCCGGCGGCAGGACCCCAAGAGACCCAGTACTTC.

The gene calls are TRBV20-1 and TRBJ1-4, with D tentatively TRBD1 (5 bases). V was shortened by 6 bases and J by 8 bases, with 13 bases between the two germline ends. Germline lookup yields CDR1 DFQATT and CDR2 SNEGSKA (reference sequence). CDR3 length: 12 amino acids. The CDR3 bases are TGCAGTGCGGGCCAGGGTGAAGAAAAACTGTTTTTT. Its translation is CSAGQGEEKLFF.

The chain recombines TRBV7-9 with TRBJ2-7; the D call may be TRBD1 or TRBD2 (5 bases each). The CDR3 has 15 residues. CDR1 SEHNR and CDR2 FQNEAQ come from the germline V gene (reference sequence). The V end lost 2 bases, the J end lost 4 bases, and 15 bases lay between the germline ends. Written as DNA, the CDR3 is TGTGCCAGCAGCTTAATGCCGGGACCTAAATACGAGCAGTACTTC. Its translation is CASSLMPGPKYEQYF. Full variable domain (remainder filled in from reference TRBV7-9 and TRBJ2-7): DTGVSQNPRHKITKRGQNVTFRCDPISEHNRLYWYRQTLGQGPEFLTYFQNEAQLEKSRLLSDRFSAERPKGSFSTLEIQRTEQGDSAMYLCASSLMPGPKYEQYFGPGTRLTVT.

J is TRBJ2-1 and V is TRBV7-9; D is perhaps TRBD1 (6 bases). The CDR3 length is 14 residues. Germline V lookup: CDR1 SEHNR, CDR2 FQNEAQ (reference sequence). Trimming took off 5 bases at V and 8 bases at J, with 16 bases between the two ends. CDR3 loop: CASSLRDKAHEQFF. The CDR3 DNA reads TGTGCCAGCAGCCTCCGGGACAAAGCCCATGAGCAGTTCTTC.

This clonotype was counted only a few times. The chain combines TRBV24-1 with TRBJ2-1, with 11 bases matching TRBD1. The CDR3 covers 15 residues. The trim removed 5 bases at V and 7 bases at J, leaving 6 bases unmatched. CDR1 and CDR2 (germline): KGHDR, SFDVKD. CDR3 in DNA: TGTGCCACCAGTGGGAGGACAGGGGGCAAAAATGAGCAGTTCTTC. Its protein product is CATSGRTGGKNEQFF.

The CDR3 protein is CASSGQGRAEQYF. The CDR3 DNA reads as TGTGCCAGCAGCGGACAGGGCCGCGCCGAGCAGTACTTC. The chain couples TRBV28 to TRBJ2-7; 8 positions match TRBD1. CDR1 is MDHEN, CDR2 SYDVKM, per germline. This CDR3 has 13 residues. Trimming cost V 6 bases and J 6 bases; bases outside gene matches: 7.

Worth noting for this clonotype: Germline and junction disagree at one end, which may indicate a read error. The CDR3 loop reads CASSPTSGRRDTQYF. As DNA, the CDR3 is TGTGCTAGCAGCCCGACTAGCGGGAGACGAGATACGCAGTATTTT. J is TRBJ2-3 and V is TRBV7-7; 12 bases line up with TRBD2. There are 15 residues in the CDR3. Germline V lookup: CDR1 SSHAT, CDR2 FNYEAQ (reference sequence).

This clonotype turned up a few times. The chain employs TRBV27 and TRBJ2-2; TRBD1 is a possible D gene (6 bases). There are 16 residues in the CDR3. Deletions cut 6 bases from V and 1 base from J, with 15 bases between. From germline, CDR1 is MNHEY and CDR2 SMNVEV (reference sequence). The CDR3 DNA follows: TGTGCCAGCAGAACGGACAGATTGAGGAACACCGGGGAGCTGTTTTTT. It translates to CASRTDRLRNTGELFF.

In the case of this clonotype: The junction departs from the called germline gene at one end, perhaps through a read error. This chain connects TRBV10-3 to TRBJ2-5; the D gene is possibly TRBD2 (6 bases). This CDR3 is built from 14 residues. Germline CDR1 reads ENHRY; CDR2 reads SYGVKD. The CDR3 bases are TGCGCCATCAGTGAGGGCGGGGCCCAAGAGACCCAGTACTTC. This sequence encodes CAISEGGAQETQYF.

There are a few counts of this clonotype. This sequence joins TRBV9 and TRBJ1-6; a weak D match, TRBD1 (6 bases). This CDR3 spans 14 amino acids. V dropped 4 bases and J dropped 7 bases, with 12 bases sitting between them. Germline assignment: CDR1 SGDLS and CDR2 YYNGEE. The CDR3 bases are TGTGCCAGCAGCCTGGGGGCAGCAAATTCACCCCTCCACTTT. It encodes CASSLGAANSPLHF.

The gene calls are TRBV15 and TRBJ2-5; 7 bases align to TRBD1. This CDR3 has 15 amino acids. V shed 2 bases, J shed 2 bases, and the junction held 5 bases outside the gene matches. CDR1 and CDR2 (germline): LNHNV, YYDKDF (reference sequence). The CDR3 region is CATSRSRTGQETQYF. CDR3 DNA sequence: TGTGCCACCAGCAGATCGCGGACAGGACAAGAGACCCAGTACTTC.

The sample holds a few counts of this clonotype. The chain recombines TRBV24-1 with TRBJ2-1; 10 bases match TRBD1. Germline V CDR1 and CDR2: KGHDR, SFDVKD. V dropped 5 bases and J dropped 2; count of bases not matched to a gene: 14. This CDR3 spans 19 amino acids. The CDR3 bases are TGTGCCACCAGTGGCCGCGCGTTGACAGGGGGCGAAACCTACAATGAGCAGTTCTTC. Protein: CATSGRALTGGETYNEQFF.

This clonotype was seen more than once but under ten times. The CDR3 loop reads CASSRWQSQETQYF. CDR3 sequence (DNA): TGTGCCAGCAGCCGCTGGCAGTCCCAAGAGACCCAGTACTTC. J is TRBJ2-5 and V is TRBV7-8, with no clear D. CDR3 size: 14 residues. The ends were cut back, 5 bases at V and 1 base at J, with 11 bases in the middle. CDR1 SGHVS and CDR2 FQNEAQ come from the germline V gene.

This clonotype was detected only a few times. The CDR3 DNA sequence: TGTGCCAGCAGTCGGGGACAGGGAGTCGGCGGGGAGCTGTTTTTT. The encoded protein is CASSRGQGVGGELFF. The chain has TRBV28 and TRBJ2-2; 9 nucleotides agree with TRBD1. The CDR3 length is 15 residues. With V trimmed by 5 bases and J by 7 bases, 8 bases remained unmatched. Germline V gene sequence: CDR1 MDHEN, CDR2 SYDVKM. The full variable domain, with the rest looked up from reference TRBV28 and TRBJ2-2, is DVKVTQSSRYLVKRTGEKVFLECVQDMDHENMFWYRQDPGLGLRLIYFSYDVKMKEKGDIPEGYSVSREKKERFSLILESASTNQTSMYLCASSRGQGVGGELFFGEGSRLTVL.

V and J are TRBV24-1 and TRBJ2-7; D not certain. The CDR3 consists of 14 residues. Trimming took off 5 bases at V and 5 bases at J, with 15 bases between the two ends. The V gene's germline CDR1 is KGHDR and CDR2 SFDVKD. CDR3 sequence (DNA): TGTGCCACCAGTGGCCAATACGGCTCGAACGAGCAGTACTTC. Protein: CATSGQYGSNEQYF.

This chain connects TRBV6-2 or TRBV6-3 to TRBJ2-5, with D maybe TRBD2 (5 bases). Trimming took off 5 bases at V and 0 bases at J, with 10 bases between the two ends. The CDR3 is 14 amino acids. Germline CDR1 MNHEY, CDR2 SVGEGT. The CDR3 loop is CASSGSGYQETQYF. CDR3 nucleotides: TGTGCCAGCAGTGGGTCGGGGTACCAAGAGACCCAGTACTTC.

The chain is built from TRBV9 and TRBJ2-1, with 9 bases lining up with TRBD2. The CDR3 is 18 residues long. The junction had 9 bases not matched to a gene; V was cut back by 0 bases and J by 2 bases. CDR1 SGDLS and CDR2 YYNGEE come from the germline V gene. The CDR3 spells CASSVGRGGGATYNEQFF. For the CDR3, the DNA is TGTGCCAGCAGCGTAGGGAGGGGCGGGGGGGCTACCTACAATGAGCAGTTCTTC.

This clonotype was found a few times. The rearrangement joins TRBV27 to TRBJ2-6; 8 nucleotides match TRBD1. Germline trimming cut 3 bases from V and 1 base from J; bases unmatched to any gene: 11. CDR1 is MNHEY and CDR2 is SMNVEV in the germline V gene (reference sequence). The length of the CDR3 is 19 residues. Here the CDR3 reads CASSFSRQGAGSGANVLTF. The DNA of the CDR3 is TGTGCCAGCAGTTTCTCGCGGCAGGGGGCTGGATCTGGGGCCAACGTCCTGACTTTC. Combining the CDR3 with reference TRBV27 and TRBJ2-6 gives the whole variable domain EAQVTQNPRYLITVTGKKLTVTCSQNMNHEYMSWYRQDPGLGLRQIYYSMNVEVTDKGDVPEGYKVSRKEKRNFPLILESPSPNQTSLYFCASSFSRQGAGSGANVLTFGAGSRLTVL.

In regard to this clonotype: Relative to the germline gene, one junction end is altered; a read error may explain this. J is TRBJ2-1 and V is TRBV3-1, with TRBD2 matching 8 bases. This CDR3 has 18 residues. Germline CDR1 is LGHDT and CDR2 is YNNKEL (reference sequence). DNA of the CDR3: TGTGCCAGCTGCCACCCCCCGGGGGGGGGACTGCGAGTTAAAGAGCAGTTCTTC. Protein product: CASCHPPGGGLRVKEQFF.

V gene TRBV29-1 combines with J gene TRBJ2-3; D perhaps matches TRBD2 (6 bases). V was shortened by 3 bases and J by 6 bases, with 10 bases between the two germline ends. From germline, CDR1 is SQVTM and CDR2 ANQGSEA. The CDR3 length is 12 residues. The DNA for the CDR3 is TGCAGCGTTGAGGCCGGGGGTGATACGCAGTATTTT. Protein: CSVEAGGDTQYF.

The V call is TRBV6-1, the J call TRBJ2-1; D assignment may be TRBD1 or TRBD2 (5 bases each). V lost 4 bases and J 8 bases, leaving 21 bases between the germline ends. Germline loops: CDR1 MNHNS, CDR2 SASEGT. This CDR3 is built from 16 residues. CDR3: CASSVGPLGPRDEQFF. The CDR3 DNA sequence: TGTGCCAGCAGTGTGGGACCGCTGGGTCCGCGGGATGAGCAGTTCTTC.

This clonotype was seen more than once but under ten times. V gene TRBV6-2 or TRBV6-3 combines with J gene TRBJ2-3; 9 positions match TRBD1. Germline values: CDR1 MNHEY, CDR2 SVGEGT. J gave up 5 bases and V 6 bases, and 12 bases lay outside the gene matches. This CDR3 has 16 residues. CDR3 sequence reads: CASRRDRVHSGDTQYF. DNA for the CDR3: TGTGCCAGCAGGCGGGACAGGGTCCATTCGGGAGATACGCAGTATTTT.

There are many counts of this clonotype. The rearrangement uses TRBV27 and TRBJ1-1, with D possibly being TRBD1 (5 bases). The CDR3 is made up of 18 amino acids. Germline lookup yields CDR1 MNHEY and CDR2 SMNVEV (reference sequence). V was clipped by 2 bases and J by 1 base, with 20 bases between them. CDR3 sequence (DNA): TGTGCCAGCAGTTTACGCCTGGGACGGGAGGTATCGAACACTGAAGCTTTCTTT. It yields the protein CASSLRLGREVSNTEAFF.

This rearrangement joins TRBV27 to TRBJ2-5, with D possibly TRBD2 on 5 matching bases. Germline V lookup: CDR1 MNHEY, CDR2 SMNVEV (reference sequence). The CDR3 spans 13 residues. Trimming stripped 3 bases from V and 7 bases from J, with 12 bases between. CDR3 sequence: CASSFVGRGTQYF. DNA of the CDR3: TGTGCCAGCAGTTTCGTAGGGAGAGGGACCCAGTACTTC.

This clonotype was picked up a small number of times. V is TRBV24-1 and J is TRBJ2-1; TRBD1 matches 10 bases. Trimming took 7 bases from V and 6 from J; bases not matched to a gene: 8. The CDR3 is made up of 15 amino acids. Per germline, CDR1 KGHDR and CDR2 SFDVKD. The CDR3 sequence is CATSDRGRLSNEQFF. CDR3 nucleotides: TGTGCCACCAGCGACAGGGGGCGATTGAGCAATGAGCAGTTCTTC.

This clonotype was detected ten times or more. The CDR3 DNA follows: TGCAGTGCTAGACCCGATCGGTACGAGCAGTACTTC. Amino acids: CSARPDRYEQYF. J is TRBJ2-7 and V is TRBV20-1; no firm D call. Looked up from germline, CDR1 is DFQATT and CDR2 is SNEGSKA (reference sequence). Between the trimmed V and J ends, which lost 2 bases and 4 bases, there was a span of 9 bases. The CDR3 is 12 residues long.

In this sample, this clonotype turned up a few times. The gene calls are TRBV5-1 and TRBJ2-3; no firm D call. The V end lost 4 bases, the J end lost 10 bases, and 13 bases lay between the germline ends. Germline lookup yields CDR1 SGHRS and CDR2 YFSETQ. This CDR3 has 12 residues. As DNA, the CDR3 is TGCGCCAGCAGCCCCGGGCCCACCGCGCAGTATTTT. Protein: CASSPGPTAQYF.

V usage is TRBV6-1 and J usage is TRBJ1-4; D not resolved. The CDR3 covers 14 residues. V was cut by 10 bases and J by 5 bases, with 17 bases left in between. Germline CDR1 and CDR2: MNHNS and SASEGT. The CDR3 region is CATSWGLQNEKLFF. In DNA, the CDR3 is TGTGCCACCTCCTGGGGTTTGCAAAATGAAAAACTGTTTTTT.